These 3 T cell receptor beta chains share one sample of origin, sequenced in a study of T-cell reconstitution after alpha-beta-depleted transplantation in children. Unique molecular identifiers were incorporated into the prepared TCRbeta library. TCRdb analysed the PCR reads with MiXCR anew, one entry per CDR3 protein. Of around 960,000 distinct CDR3 sequences listed, roughly 29% are singletons. Material: PBMCs, mostly from graft donor cells, obtained 360 days after TCRalphabeta/CD19-depleted stem cell transplant. These TCRs come from a boy younger than two who had a stem cell transplant for SCID, so the T cells may come from the graft donor.

The chain recombines TRBV29-1 with TRBJ2-7; perhaps TRBD1 as D (6 bases). CDR1 is SQVTM, CDR2 ANQGSEA, per germline. This CDR3 has 12 amino acids. The V gene lost 3 bases and the J gene lost 1 base, with 7 bases spanning the gap. The CDR3 DNA reads as TGCAGCGTTGATACAGGGTCCTACGAGCAGTACTTC. Translating gives CSVDTGSYEQYF.

A few counts support this clonotype. CDR3 DNA sequence: TGTGCCAGCACCTCCTCGGGGGGACAAGAGACCCAGTACTTC. This codes for CASTSSGGQETQYF. This sequence joins TRBV12-3 or TRBV12-4 and TRBJ2-5, with 7 bases that match TRBD2. J lost 2 bases, V lost 7 bases, and 7 bases had no gene match. The CDR3 sequence is 14 residues long.

This chain uses TRBV3-1 with TRBJ2-7; 8 bases align to TRBD1. The CDR3 spans 15 residues. Germline V lookup: CDR1 LGHDT, CDR2 YNNKEL (reference sequence). V trimming: 0 bases; J trimming: 7 bases; junction bases outside the gene matches: 8. CDR3: CASSQDTGGYREQYF. The CDR3 DNA reads as TGTGCCAGCAGCCAAGACACAGGGGGATATCGAGAGCAGTACTTC.